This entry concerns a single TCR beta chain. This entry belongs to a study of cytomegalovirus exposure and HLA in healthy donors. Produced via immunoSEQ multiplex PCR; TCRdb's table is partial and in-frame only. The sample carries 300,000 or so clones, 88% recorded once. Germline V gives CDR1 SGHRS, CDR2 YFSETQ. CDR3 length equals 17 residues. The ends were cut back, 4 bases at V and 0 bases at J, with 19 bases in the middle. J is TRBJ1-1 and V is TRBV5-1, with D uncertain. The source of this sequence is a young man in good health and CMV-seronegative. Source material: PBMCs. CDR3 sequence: CASSRSEVPRVNTEAFF. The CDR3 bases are TGCGCCAGCAGCAGGTCGGAAGTCCCACGGGTGAACACTGAAGCTTTCTTT.